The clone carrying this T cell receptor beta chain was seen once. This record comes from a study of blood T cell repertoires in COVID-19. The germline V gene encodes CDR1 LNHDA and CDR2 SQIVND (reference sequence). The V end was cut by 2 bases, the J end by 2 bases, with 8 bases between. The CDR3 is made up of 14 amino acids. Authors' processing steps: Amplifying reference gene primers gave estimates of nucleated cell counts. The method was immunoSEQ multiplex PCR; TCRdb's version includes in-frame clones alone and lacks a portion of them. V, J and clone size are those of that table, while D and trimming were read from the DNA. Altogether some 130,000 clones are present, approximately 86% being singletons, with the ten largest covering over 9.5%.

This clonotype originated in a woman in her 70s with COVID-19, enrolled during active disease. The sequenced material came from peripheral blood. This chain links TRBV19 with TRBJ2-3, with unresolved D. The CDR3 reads CASSILSPTDTQYF. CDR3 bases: TGTGCCAGTAGTATATTATCTCCCACAGATACGCAGTATTTT.